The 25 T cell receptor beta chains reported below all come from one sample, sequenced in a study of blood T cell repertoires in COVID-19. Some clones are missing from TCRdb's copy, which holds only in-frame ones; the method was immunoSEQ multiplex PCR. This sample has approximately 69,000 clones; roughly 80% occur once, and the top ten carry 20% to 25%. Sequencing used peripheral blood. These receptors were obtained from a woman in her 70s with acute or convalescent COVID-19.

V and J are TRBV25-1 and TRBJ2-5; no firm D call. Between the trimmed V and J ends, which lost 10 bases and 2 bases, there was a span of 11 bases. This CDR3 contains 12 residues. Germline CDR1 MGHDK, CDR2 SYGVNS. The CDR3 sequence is CATGGEQETQYF. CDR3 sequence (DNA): TGTGCCACCGGCGGCGAACAAGAGACCCAGTACTTC.

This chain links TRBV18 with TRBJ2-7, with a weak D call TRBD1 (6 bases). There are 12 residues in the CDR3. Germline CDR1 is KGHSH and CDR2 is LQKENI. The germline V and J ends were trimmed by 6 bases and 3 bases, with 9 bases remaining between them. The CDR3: CASSRTVYEQYF. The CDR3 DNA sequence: TGTGCCAGCTCCCGGACAGTCTACGAGCAGTACTTC.

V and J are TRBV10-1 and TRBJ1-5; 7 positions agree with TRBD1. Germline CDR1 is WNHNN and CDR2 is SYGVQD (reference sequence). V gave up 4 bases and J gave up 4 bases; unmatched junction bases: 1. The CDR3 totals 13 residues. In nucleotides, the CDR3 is TGCGCCAGCAGTGGACAGGGAAATCAGCCCCAGCATTTT. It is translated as CASSGQGNQPQHF.

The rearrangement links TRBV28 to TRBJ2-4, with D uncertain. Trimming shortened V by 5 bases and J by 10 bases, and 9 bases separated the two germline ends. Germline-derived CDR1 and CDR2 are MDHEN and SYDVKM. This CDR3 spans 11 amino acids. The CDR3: CASSETVIQYF. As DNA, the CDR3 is TGTGCCAGCAGTGAGACTGTGATTCAGTACTTC.

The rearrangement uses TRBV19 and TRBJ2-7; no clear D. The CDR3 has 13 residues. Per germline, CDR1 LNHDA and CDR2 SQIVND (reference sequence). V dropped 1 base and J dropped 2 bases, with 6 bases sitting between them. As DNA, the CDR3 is TGTGCCAGTAGTATAGGTCGAGCCTACGAGCAGTACTTC. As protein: CASSIGRAYEQYF. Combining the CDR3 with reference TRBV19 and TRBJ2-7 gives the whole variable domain DGGITQSPKYLFRKEGQNVTLSCEQNLNHDAMYWYRQDPGQGLRLIYYSQIVNDFQKGDIAEGYSVSREKKESFPLTVTSAQKNPTAFYLCASSIGRAYEQYFGPGTRLTVT.

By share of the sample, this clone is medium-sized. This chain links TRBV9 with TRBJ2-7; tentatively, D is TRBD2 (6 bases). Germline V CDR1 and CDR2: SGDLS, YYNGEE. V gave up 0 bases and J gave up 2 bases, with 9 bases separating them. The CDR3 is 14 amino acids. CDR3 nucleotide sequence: TGTGCCAGCAGCGTAGCTACTAGCACCTACGAGCAGTACTTC. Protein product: CASSVATSTYEQYF.

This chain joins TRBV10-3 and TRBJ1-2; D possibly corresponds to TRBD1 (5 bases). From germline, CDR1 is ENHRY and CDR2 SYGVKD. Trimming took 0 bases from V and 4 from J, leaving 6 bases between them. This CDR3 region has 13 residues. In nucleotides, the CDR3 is TGTGCCATCAGTGAGTCAGGGGTCTATGGCTACACCTTC. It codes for CAISESGVYGYTF.

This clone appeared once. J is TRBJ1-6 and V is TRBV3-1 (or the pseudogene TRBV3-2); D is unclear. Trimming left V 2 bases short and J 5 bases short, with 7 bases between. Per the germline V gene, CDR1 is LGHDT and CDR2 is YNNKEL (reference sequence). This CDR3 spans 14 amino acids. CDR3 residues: CASSQWGDNSPLHF. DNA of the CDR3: TGTGCCAGCAGCCAATGGGGAGATAATTCACCCCTCCACTTT.

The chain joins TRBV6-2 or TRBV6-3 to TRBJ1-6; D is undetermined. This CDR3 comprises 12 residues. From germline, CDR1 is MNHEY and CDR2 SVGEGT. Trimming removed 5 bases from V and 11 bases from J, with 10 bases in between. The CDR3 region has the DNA TGTGCCAGCAGTGCGGTGGGTCCACCCCTCCACTTT. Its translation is CASSAVGPPLHF.

In nucleotides, the CDR3 is TGTGCCAGCAGCCAAGTCAGAACTGAAGCTTTCTTT. Its translation: CASSQVRTEAFF. The chain has TRBV14 and TRBJ1-1; D gene uncertain. CDR1 and CDR2 (germline): SGHDN, FVKESK. The CDR3 sequence is 12 residues long. V lost 1 base to trimming and J lost 5 bases, with 5 bases between them.

Written as DNA, the CDR3 is TGTGCCAGTACAAGGCCGGGACTTTCTAATTCCTACAATGAGCAGTTCTTC. Translated: CASTRPGLSNSYNEQFF. The J gene is TRBJ2-1, the V gene TRBV27; D might be TRBD2 (6 bases). Germline V gene sequence: CDR1 MNHEY, CDR2 SMNVEV (reference sequence). The CDR3 consists of 17 residues. The V gene lost 9 bases and the J gene lost 1 base, with 22 bases spanning the gap.

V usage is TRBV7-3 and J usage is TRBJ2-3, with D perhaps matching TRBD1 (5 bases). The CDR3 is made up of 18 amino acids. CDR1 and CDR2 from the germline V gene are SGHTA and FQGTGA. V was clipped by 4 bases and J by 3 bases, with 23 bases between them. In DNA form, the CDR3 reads TGTGCCAGCAGCTCTAGGGGCCCTTTTAGGGGCTCGACAGATACGCAGTATTTT. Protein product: CASSSRGPFRGSTDTQYF.

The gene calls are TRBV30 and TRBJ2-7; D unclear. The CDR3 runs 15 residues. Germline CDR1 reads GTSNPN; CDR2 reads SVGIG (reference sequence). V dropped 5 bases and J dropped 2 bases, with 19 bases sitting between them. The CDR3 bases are TGTGCCTGGGCGATGAAGCACCTCGTAACCTACGAGCAGTACTTC. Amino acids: CAWAMKHLVTYEQYF.

This CDR3 is CASSPYGRSSYEQYF. The CDR3 bases are TGTGCCAGCTCACCCTACGGAAGGAGCTCCTACGAGCAGTACTTC. The chain is built from TRBV18 and TRBJ2-7, with D hard to call. CDR1 and CDR2 from the germline V gene are KGHSH and LQKENI. V was pared by 3 bases and J by 0 bases, with 12 bases between. The CDR3 is made up of 15 amino acids.

CDR3 sequence: CASSPTFGVGVNTEAFF. The CDR3 nucleotides read TGTGCCAGCAGTCCAACATTCGGTGTGGGAGTGAACACTGAAGCTTTCTTT. This chain uses TRBV27 with TRBJ1-1; D is unclear. Germline V gene lookup returns CDR1 MNHEY and CDR2 SMNVEV (reference sequence). Trimming took 5 bases from V and 0 from J, leaving 19 bases between them. The CDR3 is 17 residues long.

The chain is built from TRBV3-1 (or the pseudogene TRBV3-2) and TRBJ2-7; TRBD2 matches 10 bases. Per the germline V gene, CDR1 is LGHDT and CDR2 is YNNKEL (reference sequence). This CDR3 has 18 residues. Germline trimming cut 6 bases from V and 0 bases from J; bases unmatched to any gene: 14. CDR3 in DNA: TGTGCCAGCAGTCGAAGAGGGACTAGCGCCACAAGCTCCTACGAGCAGTACTTC. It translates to CASSRRGTSATSSYEQYF.

CDR3 amino acids: CASSLTGYQETQYF. DNA for the CDR3: TGTGCCAGCAGCTTGACAGGGTACCAAGAGACCCAGTACTTC. The rearrangement joins TRBV7-2 to TRBJ2-5; the match to TRBD1 covers 7 bases. The CDR3 totals 14 residues. After removal of 3 bases from V and 0 bases from J, the junction contained 1 base not matched to a gene. Germline-derived CDR1 and CDR2 are SGHTA and FQGNSA.

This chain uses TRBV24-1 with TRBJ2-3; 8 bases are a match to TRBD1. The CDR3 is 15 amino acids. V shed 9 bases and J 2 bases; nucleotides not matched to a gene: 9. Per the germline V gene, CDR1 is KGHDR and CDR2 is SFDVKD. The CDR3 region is CATSGDRYNTDTQYF. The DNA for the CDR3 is TGTGCCACCTCCGGGGACAGGTACAACACAGATACGCAGTATTTT.

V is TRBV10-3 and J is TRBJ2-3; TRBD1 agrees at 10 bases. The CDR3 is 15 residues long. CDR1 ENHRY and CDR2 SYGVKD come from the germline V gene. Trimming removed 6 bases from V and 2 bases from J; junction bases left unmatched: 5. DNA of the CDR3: TGTGCCATCAGCTTGACAGGGGGCCCCACAGATACGCAGTATTTT. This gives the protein CAISLTGGPTDTQYF.

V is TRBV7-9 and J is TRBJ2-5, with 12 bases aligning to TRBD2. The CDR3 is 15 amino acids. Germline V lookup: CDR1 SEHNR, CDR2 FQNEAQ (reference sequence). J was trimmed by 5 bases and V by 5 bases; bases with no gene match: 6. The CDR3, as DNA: TGTGCCAGCAGCCCCCGACTAGCGGGAGAGGAGACCCAGTACTTC. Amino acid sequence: CASSPRLAGEETQYF.

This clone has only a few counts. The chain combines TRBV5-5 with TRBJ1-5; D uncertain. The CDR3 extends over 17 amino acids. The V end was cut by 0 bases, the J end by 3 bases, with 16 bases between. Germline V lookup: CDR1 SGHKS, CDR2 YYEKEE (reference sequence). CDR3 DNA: TGTGCCAGCAGCTTGGTAGTGGGCGGAGGGATCAATCAGCCCCAGCATTTT. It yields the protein CASSLVVGGGINQPQHF.

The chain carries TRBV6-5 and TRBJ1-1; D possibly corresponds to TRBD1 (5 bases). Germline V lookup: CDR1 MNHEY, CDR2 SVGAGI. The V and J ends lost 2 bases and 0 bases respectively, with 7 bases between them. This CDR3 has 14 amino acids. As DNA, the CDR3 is TGTGCCAGCAGTTACCAGGGCTTGAACACTGAAGCTTTCTTT. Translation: CASSYQGLNTEAFF.

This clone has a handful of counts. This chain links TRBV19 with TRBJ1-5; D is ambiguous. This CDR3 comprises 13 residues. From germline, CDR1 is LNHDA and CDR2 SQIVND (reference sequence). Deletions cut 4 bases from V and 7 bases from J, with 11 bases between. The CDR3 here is CASSRADSQPQHF. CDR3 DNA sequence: TGTGCCAGTAGTAGGGCAGATTCCCAGCCCCAGCATTTT.

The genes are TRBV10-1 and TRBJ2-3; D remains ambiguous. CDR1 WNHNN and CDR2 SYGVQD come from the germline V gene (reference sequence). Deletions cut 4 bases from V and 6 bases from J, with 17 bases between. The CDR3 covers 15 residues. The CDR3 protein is CASSGAGTGRDTQYF. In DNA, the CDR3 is TGCGCCAGCAGTGGAGCAGGCACCGGTCGGGATACGCAGTATTTT.

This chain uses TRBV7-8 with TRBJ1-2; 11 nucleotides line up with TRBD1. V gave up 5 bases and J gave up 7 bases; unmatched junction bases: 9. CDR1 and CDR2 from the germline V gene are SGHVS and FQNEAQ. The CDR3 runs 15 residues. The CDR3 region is CASSQGTGGLGGYTF. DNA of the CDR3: TGTGCCAGCAGCCAGGGGACAGGGGGACTCGGTGGCTACACCTTC.